A selection of T cell receptor beta chains follows, all from one sample in a study of blood T cell repertoires in COVID-19. Method: immunoSEQ multiplex PCR; TCRdb's copy keeps in-frame clones and lacks some. The sample lists fewer than 450,000 clones, about 90% occurring once. Sequences were obtained from peripheral blood. Receptors were obtained from a woman aged 18-29 years who had recovered from COVID-19. Both conserved end residues are part of each CDR3. A D gene is named only where the DNA matches it firmly. For some rows the clone size is stated as once, few or many, or as a class when expanded; others skip it.

cdr3_aa cdr3_nt j_call cdr3_length d_call v_call clone_size
CASSFGGRYSNTEAFF TGTGCCAGCAGTTTCGGGGGGCGTTACTCAAACACTGAAGCTTTCTTT TRBJ1-1 16 - TRBV27 once
CASGAESGYEQFF TGTGCCAGCGGGGCCGAGTCAGGCTATGAGCAGTTCTTC TRBJ2-1 13 - TRBV25-1 -
CASSLMTGDYGYTF TGCGCCAGCAGCCTGATGACAGGGGACTATGGCTACACCTTC TRBJ1-2 14 TRBD1 TRBV5-1 -
CASSFRGTDTQYF TGTGCCAGCAGCTTTAGGGGTACAGATACGCAGTATTTT TRBJ2-3 13 - TRBV11-3 -
CASSLEGAEAFF TGTGCCAGCAGCTTAGAAGGGGCTGAAGCTTTCTTT TRBJ1-1 12 - TRBV7-9 -
CATTVAGDVDTQYF TGTGCCACCACCGTGGCGGGAGATGTAGATACGCAGTATTTT TRBJ2-3 14 TRBD2 TRBV10-3 -
CASSVGLAGNTGELFF TGTGCCAGCAGCGTAGGTCTAGCGGGAAACACCGGGGAGCTGTTTTTT TRBJ2-2 16 TRBD2 TRBV9 -
CASSPPGGANTGELFF TGTGCCAGCTCACCTCCAGGGGGCGCGAACACCGGGGAGCTGTTTTTT TRBJ2-2 16 TRBD1 TRBV18 -
CAWSVALGNTIYF TGTGCCTGGAGTGTGGCCTTAGGAAACACCATATATTTT TRBJ1-3 13 - TRBV30 -
CATSDPGRRLAGVGDTQYF TGTGCCACCAGTGACCCCGGACGGAGACTAGCGGGAGTGGGGGATACGCAGTATTTT TRBJ2-3 19 TRBD2 TRBV24-1 -
CASSSGGSRAYEQFF TGTGCCAGCAGCTCGGGGGGGAGCAGGGCATATGAGCAGTTCTTC TRBJ2-1 15 TRBD2 TRBV7-2 -
CASSVGPTFGTEAFF TGTGCCAGCAGCGTAGGACCGACTTTTGGGACTGAAGCTTTCTTT TRBJ1-1 15 - TRBV9 -
CASSPLGTGGYNSPLHF TGCGCCAGCAGCCCGCTAGGGACAGGGGGCTATAATTCACCCCTCCACTTT TRBJ1-6 17 TRBD1 TRBV5-1 few
CASSLLAGSGETQYF TGCGCCAGCAGCTTGCTAGCGGGGTCTGGGGAGACCCAGTACTTC TRBJ2-5 15 TRBD2 TRBV5-1 -
CASRVMDTGAEAFF TGTGCCAGCAGGGTCATGGACACGGGGGCTGAAGCTTTCTTT TRBJ1-1 14 - TRBV6-5 -
CASSLGTGADGYTF TGTGCCAGCAGCTTGGGGACAGGGGCTGATGGCTACACCTTC TRBJ1-2 14 TRBD1 TRBV5-6 -
CASSREGVALANYGYTF TGCGCCAGCAGCCGGGAAGGGGTGGCGCTAGCTAACTATGGCTACACCTTC TRBJ1-2 17 - TRBV4-3 -
CASSQERGQVNEQFF TGCGCCAGCAGCCAAGAAAGAGGGCAGGTCAATGAGCAGTTCTTC TRBJ2-1 15 - TRBV4-3 -
CASRDSARLSPQHF TGTGCCAGCCGGGACAGTGCGCGTCTGTCGCCCCAGCATTTT TRBJ1-5 14 TRBD1 TRBV19 -
CASSRDSNQPQHF TGTGCCAGCAGCAGAGATAGCAATCAGCCCCAGCATTTT TRBJ1-5 13 - TRBV9 -
CASSFTGQGQEKLFF TGTGCCAGCAGTTTCACCGGACAGGGGCAGGAAAAACTGTTTTTT TRBJ1-4 15 TRBD1 TRBV27 -
CASSQADTGYTF TGTGCCAGCAGCCAAGCGGACACTGGCTACACCTTC TRBJ1-2 12 - TRBV3-1/TRBV3-2 -
CASSPTANYGYTF TGTGCCAGCAGCCCGACAGCAAACTATGGCTACACCTTC TRBJ1-2 13 - TRBV5-4 -
CASSFNPTGVNGYTF TGTGCCAGCAGCTTCAACCCGACAGGGGTAAACGGCTACACCTTC TRBJ1-2 15 TRBD1 TRBV7-2 -
CASSFGSAGGPTDTQYF TGCGCCAGCAGCTTCGGGAGCGCGGGAGGGCCCACAGATACGCAGTATTTT TRBJ2-3 17 TRBD2 TRBV5-1 -
CATSSGGVGSGRPSAGELFF TGTGCCACCAGCAGCGGGGGGGTTGGTAGCGGGAGGCCATCCGCCGGGGAGCTGTTTTTT TRBJ2-2 20 TRBD2 TRBV15 -
CSADRNTEAFF TGCAGTGCAGACAGGAACACTGAAGCTTTCTTT TRBJ1-1 11 - TRBV20-1 -
CASSVGTDLNYGYTF TGTGCCAGCAGCGTGGGGACAGACCTTAACTATGGCTACACCTTC TRBJ1-2 15 TRBD1 TRBV9 -
CASSLRFQGGYGYTF TGTGCCAGCAGCTTGCGGTTCCAGGGGGGCTATGGCTACACCTTC TRBJ1-2 15 TRBD1 TRBV5-5 -
CASTTSRSGANVLTF TGTGCCAGCACCACAAGTCGCTCTGGGGCCAACGTCCTGACTTTC TRBJ2-6 15 - TRBV3-1/TRBV3-2 -
CATSDSSGGNQPQHF TGTGCCACCAGTGATTCGTCGGGGGGTAATCAGCCCCAGCATTTT TRBJ1-5 15 - TRBV24-1 few
CASSQRVGQGHQPQHF TGTGCCAGCAGCCAAAGGGTCGGACAGGGTCATCAGCCCCAGCATTTT TRBJ1-5 16 TRBD1 TRBV3-1/TRBV3-2 -
CASSYPGLVSPNEQFF TGTGCCAGCAGTTACCCAGGACTAGTTTCCCCCAATGAGCAGTTCTTC TRBJ2-1 16 TRBD2 TRBV6-6 -
CASSYSSLARGYEQFF TGTGCCAGCAGTTACTCGAGTCTAGCGAGAGGATATGAGCAGTTCTTC TRBJ2-1 16 - TRBV6-2/TRBV6-3 once
CASSVATSGNADTQYF TGTGCCAGCAGCGTAGCCACTAGCGGGAACGCAGATACGCAGTATTTT TRBJ2-3 16 TRBD2 TRBV9 -
CAWAGTGVEKLFF TGTGCCTGGGCCGGGACAGGGGTAGAAAAACTGTTTTTT TRBJ1-4 13 TRBD1 TRBV30 -
CASSMSSHLEAFF TGTGCCAGTAGTATGAGTTCGCACCTCGAAGCTTTCTTT TRBJ1-1 13 - TRBV19 -
CASSLVGGSGSYNEQFF TGTGCCAGCAGCTTGGTCGGCGGGAGTGGCTCCTACAATGAGCAGTTCTTC TRBJ2-1 17 TRBD2 TRBV5-5 -
CASSFMTSGRADDTQYF TGTGCCAGCAGCTTTATGACCAGCGGGAGGGCGGACGATACGCAGTATTTT TRBJ2-3 17 TRBD2 TRBV11-3 -
CASSRTSGNPNQETQYF TGTGCCAGCAGCAGGACTAGCGGGAACCCGAACCAAGAGACCCAGTACTTC TRBJ2-5 17 TRBD2 TRBV7-9 -
CASSPDFKNTGELFF TGTGCCAGCAGCCCAGACTTTAAGAACACCGGGGAGCTGTTTTTT TRBJ2-2 15 - TRBV5-4 once
CASSLVVSPLHF TGTGCCAGCAGCTTAGTCGTTTCACCCCTCCACTTT TRBJ1-6 12 - TRBV7-2 -